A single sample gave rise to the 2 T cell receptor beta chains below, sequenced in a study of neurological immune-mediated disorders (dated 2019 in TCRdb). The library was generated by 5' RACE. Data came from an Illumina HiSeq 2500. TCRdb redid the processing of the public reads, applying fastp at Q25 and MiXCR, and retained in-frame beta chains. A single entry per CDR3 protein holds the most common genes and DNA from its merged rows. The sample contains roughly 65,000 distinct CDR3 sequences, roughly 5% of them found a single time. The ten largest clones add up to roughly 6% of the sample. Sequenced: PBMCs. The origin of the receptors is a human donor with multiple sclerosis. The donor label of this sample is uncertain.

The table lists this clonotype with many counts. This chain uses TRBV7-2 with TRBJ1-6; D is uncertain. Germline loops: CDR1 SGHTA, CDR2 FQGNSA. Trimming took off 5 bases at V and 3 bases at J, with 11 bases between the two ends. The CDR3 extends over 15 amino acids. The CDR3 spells CASSLDPGYNSPLHF. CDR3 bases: TGTGCCAGCAGCCTCGACCCCGGCTATAATTCACCCCTCCACTTT.

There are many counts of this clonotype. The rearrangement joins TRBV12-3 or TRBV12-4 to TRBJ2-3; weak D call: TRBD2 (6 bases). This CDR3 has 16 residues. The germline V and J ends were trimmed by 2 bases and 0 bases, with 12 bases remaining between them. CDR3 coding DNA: TGTGCCAGCAGTTTAAATGGGAGGTCTAGCACAGATACGCAGTATTTT. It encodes CASSLNGRSSTDTQYF.